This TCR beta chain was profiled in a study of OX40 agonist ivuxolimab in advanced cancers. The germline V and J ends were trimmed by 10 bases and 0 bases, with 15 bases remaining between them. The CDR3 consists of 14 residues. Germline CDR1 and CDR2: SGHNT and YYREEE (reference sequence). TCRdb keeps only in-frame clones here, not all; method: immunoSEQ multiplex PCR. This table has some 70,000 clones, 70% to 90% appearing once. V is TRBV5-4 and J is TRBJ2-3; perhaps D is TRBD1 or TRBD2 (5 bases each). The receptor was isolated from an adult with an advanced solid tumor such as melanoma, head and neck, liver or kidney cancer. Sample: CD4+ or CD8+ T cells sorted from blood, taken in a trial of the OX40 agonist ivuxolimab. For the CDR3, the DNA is TGTGCCTCCGGGGCGATCACTAGCACAGATACGCAGTATTTT. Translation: CASGAITSTDTQYF. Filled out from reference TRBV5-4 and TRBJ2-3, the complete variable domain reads ETGVTQSPTHLIKTRGQQVTLRCSSQSGHNTVSWYQQALGQGPQFIFQYYREEENGRGNFPPRFSGLQFPNYSSELNVNALELDDSALYLCASGAITSTDTQYFGPGTRLTVL.